The 9 T cell receptor beta chains given below trace back to one sample, sequenced in a study of T cells after yellow fever vaccination. From the 5' RACE reads, TCRdb called clonotypes with MiXCR, one entry per CDR3 protein. The sample lists some 350,000 distinct CDR3 sequences, 3% to 4.5% occurring once. This specimen consisted of PBMCs, obtained 5 days after the yellow fever booster vaccination. Receptor source: a man aged 18 to 29 who received the YFV17D yellow fever vaccine.

This clonotype was counted many times. The chain carries TRBV7-9 and TRBJ2-3; 11 nucleotides align to TRBD1. Unmatched junction bases numbered 12, after V lost 5 bases and J lost 2 bases. CDR1 SEHNR and CDR2 FQNEAQ come from the germline V gene (reference sequence). The CDR3 contains 18 residues. The CDR3 DNA follows: TGTGCCAGCAGCCCCCGGACAGGGGGCACCCTGGCCACAGATACGCAGTATTTT. This gives the protein CASSPRTGGTLATDTQYF.

This clonotype was seen a few times. This chain links TRBV3-1 with TRBJ2-7, with 12 bases matching TRBD1. Germline CDR1 and CDR2: LGHDT and YNNKEL (reference sequence). The CDR3 contains 14 residues. V lost 5 bases and J lost 7; bases outside the gene matches: 6. The DNA for the CDR3 is TGTGCCAGCAGCTCTGGGACAGGGGGCGGTGAGCAGTACTTC. Translation: CASSSGTGGGEQYF.

This clonotype came up a few times. This chain uses TRBV3-1 with TRBJ2-1; tentative D call: TRBD2 (5 bases). Germline values: CDR1 LGHDT, CDR2 YNNKEL (reference sequence). The V end was cut by 3 bases, the J end by 4 bases, with 16 bases between. The CDR3 contains 16 residues. As DNA, the CDR3 is TGTGCCAGCAGCCACCCCGTCCGGGGTTTATACAATGAGCAGTTCTTC. This codes for CASSHPVRGLYNEQFF.

The rearrangement links TRBV20-1 to TRBJ2-1; 8 bases agree with TRBD1. Losses at the gene ends were 5 bases for V and 4 bases for J; bases not matched to a gene: 7. Germline CDR1 is DFQATT and CDR2 is SNEGSKA (reference sequence). CDR3 size: 14 residues. The chain's CDR3 is CSAEDRDRYNEQFF. The CDR3 DNA is TGCAGTGCTGAGGACCGGGACAGGTACAATGAGCAGTTCTTC.

The chain combines TRBV3-1 with TRBJ2-3; the match to TRBD2 covers 11 bases. The V gene's germline CDR1 is LGHDT and CDR2 YNNKEL (reference sequence). This CDR3 contains 19 residues. Unmatched junction bases numbered 13, after V lost 2 bases and J lost 3 bases. Here the CDR3 DNA reads TGTGCCAGCAGCCAAAAGGGTTTTTGGGCTAGCGGGGGGACAGATACGCAGTATTTT. Its translation: CASSQKGFWASGGTDTQYF.

A word on this clonotype: A junction boundary mismatches the germline segment, possibly from a read error. The V and J genes are TRBV4-1 and TRBJ1-5; 11 bases align to TRBD1. This CDR3 comprises 19 residues. Germline-derived CDR1 and CDR2 are MGHRA and YSYEKL. The CDR3 nucleotides are TGCGCCAGCAGCCAGGGGAGAGTTGGGACAGGGGGAAGCAAGCAGCCCCAGCATTTT. Protein sequence: CASSQGRVGTGGSKQPQHF.

The rearrangement uses TRBV4-1 and TRBJ2-7; 7 nucleotides line up with TRBD2. V lost 2 bases to trimming and J lost 0 bases; unmatched junction nucleotides: 4. The CDR3 length is 15 residues. Germline CDR1 MGHRA, CDR2 YSYEKL. The CDR3 DNA is TGCGCCAGCAGCCAACTAGCGGTTAGCTCCTACGAGCAGTACGTC. This sequence encodes CASSQLAVSSYEQYV.

The sample holds a few counts of this clonotype. The chain recombines TRBV9 with TRBJ1-4; D unresolved. Per the germline V gene, CDR1 is SGDLS and CDR2 is YYNGEE. V was cut by 7 bases and J by 3 bases, with 19 bases left in between. The CDR3 has 16 residues. CDR3 protein: CASATPHRYPNEKLFF. The CDR3 DNA sequence: TGTGCCAGCGCGACCCCACACCGTTACCCTAATGAAAAACTGTTTTTT.

The genes are TRBV21-1 and TRBJ2-1; the D call TRBD1 from the table was never checked on the DNA. TRBV21-1 is a pseudogene segment. The CDR3 is made up of 14 amino acids. CDR3 DNA sequence: TGTGCCAGCAGCAAAGTACCCGGCCCCAATGAGCAGTTCTTC. It yields the protein CASSKVPGPNEQFF.